This T cell receptor (beta chain) was sequenced during a study of T cell repertoires in cytomegalovirus infection. Study-level background: Matching HLA type, along with CMV infection, was indicated by public TCR beta signatures.

In TCRdb, the reads were re-called with MiXCR into one record per CDR3 protein. The table has roughly 570,000 distinct CDR3 sequences, approximately 40% seen once. With respect to this clonotype: Its cognate antigen is unknown.

With V trimmed by 5 bases and J by 6 bases, 5 bases remained unmatched. CDR3 length: 14 residues. Germline-derived CDR1 and CDR2 are SGHVS and FNYEAQ. V is TRBV7-6 and J is TRBJ2-7; 12 bases are shared with TRBD2. The receptor comes from a human donor in good health (CMV status not recorded). Some clones in this sample may be carry-over from other donors' samples. Sequenced here: cultured PBMCs, sampled from culture after CMV antigen stimulation. DNA for the CDR3: TGTGCCAGCAGCAAACTAGCGGGAGGAGGCGAGCAGTACTTC. Protein: CASSKLAGGGEQYF.